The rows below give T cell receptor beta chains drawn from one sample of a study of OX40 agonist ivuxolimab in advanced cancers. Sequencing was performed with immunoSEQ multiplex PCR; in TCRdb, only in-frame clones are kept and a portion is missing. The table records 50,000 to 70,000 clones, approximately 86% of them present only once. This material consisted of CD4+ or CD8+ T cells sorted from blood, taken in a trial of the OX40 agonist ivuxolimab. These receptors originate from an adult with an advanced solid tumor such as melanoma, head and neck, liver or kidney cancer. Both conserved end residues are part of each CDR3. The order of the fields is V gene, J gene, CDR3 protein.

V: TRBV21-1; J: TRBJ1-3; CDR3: CASSGWLQHARNTIYF
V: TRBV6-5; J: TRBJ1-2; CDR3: CASSYSSSDGYTF
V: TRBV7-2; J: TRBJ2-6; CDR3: CASSLAYGANVLTF
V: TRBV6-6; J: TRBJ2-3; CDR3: CASSPGSDTQYF
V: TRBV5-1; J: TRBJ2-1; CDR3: CASSLRATSGRGDEQFF
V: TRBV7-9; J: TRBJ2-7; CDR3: CASREDASREQYF
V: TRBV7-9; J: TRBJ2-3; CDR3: CASSLAQNTDTQYF
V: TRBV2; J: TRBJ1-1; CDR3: CASRGMNTEAFF
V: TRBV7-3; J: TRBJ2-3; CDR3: CASSLTSGRDTQYF
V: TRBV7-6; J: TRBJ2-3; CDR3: CASSFSGLTANTQYF
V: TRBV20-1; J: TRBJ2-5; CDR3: CSAFSGTQYF
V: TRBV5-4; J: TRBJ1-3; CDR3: CASSFGTSGNTIYF
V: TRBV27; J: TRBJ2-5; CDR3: CASTRNPQETQYF
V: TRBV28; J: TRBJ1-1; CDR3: CASSVGATREAFF
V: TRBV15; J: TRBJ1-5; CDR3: CATSRDPGGDQPQHF
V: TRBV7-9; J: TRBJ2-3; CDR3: CASSLTRLAEGVDTQYF
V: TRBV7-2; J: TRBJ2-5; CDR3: CASSQRQAGVETQYF
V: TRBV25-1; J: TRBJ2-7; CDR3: CASRDISEQYF
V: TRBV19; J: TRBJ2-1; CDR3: CASSKLIGTSGKGNEQFF
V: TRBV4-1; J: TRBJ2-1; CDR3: CASSLSGAGVLNNEQFF
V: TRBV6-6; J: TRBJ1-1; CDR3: CASREATEAFF
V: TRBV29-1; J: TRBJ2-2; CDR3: CSVAARDDTGELFF
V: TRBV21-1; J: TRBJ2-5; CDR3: CASSKIGVQETQYF
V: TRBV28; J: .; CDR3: CASSLKGSFTYEQYF
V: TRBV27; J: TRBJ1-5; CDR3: CASRSTRGSNQPQHF
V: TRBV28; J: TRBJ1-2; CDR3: CASSPRGTNYGYTF
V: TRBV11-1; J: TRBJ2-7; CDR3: CASSRSGTGYEQYF
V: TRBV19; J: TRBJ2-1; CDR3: CASKLSGEFYNEQFF
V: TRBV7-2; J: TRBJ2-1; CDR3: CASSLGQPGGNEQFF
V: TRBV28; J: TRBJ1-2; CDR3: CASSKRQDGYTF
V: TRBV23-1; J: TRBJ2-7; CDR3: CASSQSIENEQYF
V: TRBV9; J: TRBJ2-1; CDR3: CASSPLRGRAAYNEQFF
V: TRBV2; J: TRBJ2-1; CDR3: CASSDFGNEQFF
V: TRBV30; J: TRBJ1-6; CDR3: CASWTYNSPLHF
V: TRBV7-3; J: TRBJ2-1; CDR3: CASSPPGLADEQFF
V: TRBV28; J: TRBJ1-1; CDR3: CASSFPGGGTENTEAFF
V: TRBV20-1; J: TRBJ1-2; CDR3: CSARDDYGYTF
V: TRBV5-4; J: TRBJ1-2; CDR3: CASSLAYEEADYGYTF
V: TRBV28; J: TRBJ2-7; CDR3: CASTLGLTGNSYEQYF
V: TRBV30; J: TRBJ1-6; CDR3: CAWSVSRNSPLHF
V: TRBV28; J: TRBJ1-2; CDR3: CASNRGSNYGYTF
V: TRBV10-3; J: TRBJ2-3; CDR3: CAISGDSTDTQYF